This TCR beta chain was profiled in a study of shared clonotypes between healthy human individuals. In the study overall: Each donor's CD4 naive and CD4 memory cells filled three plates apiece, CD8 naive two, and CD8 memory one.

Study-level findings and limits: Naive CD4 clonotypes were shared across several donors at roughly 5%.

A note on this clone: No antigen is known for it.

Naive CD8 cells comprised CD45RO-negative, CCR7-positively selected cells, excluding terminally differentiated effector memory CD45RA+ cells. Nashville, Tennessee was home to all donors, each a Caucasian adult. This CDR3 comprises 15 residues. V was clipped by 4 bases and J by 0 bases, with 7 bases between them. The germline CDR1 and CDR2 sequences are MNHNS and SASEGT. Once extracted for a subset, genomic DNA was divided evenly among several immunoSEQ plates. This table comes from immunoSEQ multiplex PCR, and its TCRdb copy is limited to in-frame clones, with some not included. The sample yields about 870,000 clones, 80% to 95% seen once.

The sample was naive CD8+ T cells sorted from blood. The receptor was derived from a man aged 25 to 40 in good health. This sequence joins TRBV6-1 and TRBJ2-6; D ambiguous. The CDR3 reads CASSVQVSGANVLTF. CDR3 coding DNA: TGTGCCAGCAGTGTCCAAGTCTCTGGGGCCAACGTCCTGACTTTC.